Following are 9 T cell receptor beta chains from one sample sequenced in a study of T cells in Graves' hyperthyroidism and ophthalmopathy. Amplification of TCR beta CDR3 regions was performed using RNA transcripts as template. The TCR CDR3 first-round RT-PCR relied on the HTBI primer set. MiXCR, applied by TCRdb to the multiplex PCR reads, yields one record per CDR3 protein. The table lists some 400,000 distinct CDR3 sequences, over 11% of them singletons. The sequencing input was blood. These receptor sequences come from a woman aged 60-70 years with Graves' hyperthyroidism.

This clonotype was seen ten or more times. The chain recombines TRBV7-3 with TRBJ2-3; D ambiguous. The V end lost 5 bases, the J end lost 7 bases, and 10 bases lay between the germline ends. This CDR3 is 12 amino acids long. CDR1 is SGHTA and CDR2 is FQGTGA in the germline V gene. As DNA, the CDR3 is TGTGCCAGCAGCCCTTCTACGAATACGCAGTATTTT. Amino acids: CASSPSTNTQYF.

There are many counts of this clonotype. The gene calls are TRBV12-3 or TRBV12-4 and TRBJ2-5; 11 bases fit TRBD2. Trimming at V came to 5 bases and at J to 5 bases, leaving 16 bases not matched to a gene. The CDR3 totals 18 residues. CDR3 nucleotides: TGTGCCAGCAGTCCCTCTGCCATAGCGGGAGGGCCGAGGGAGACCCAGTACTTC. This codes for CASSPSAIAGGPRETQYF.

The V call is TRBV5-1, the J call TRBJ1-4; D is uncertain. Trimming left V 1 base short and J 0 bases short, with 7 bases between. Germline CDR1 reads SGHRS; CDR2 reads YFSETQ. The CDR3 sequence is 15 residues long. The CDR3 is CASSLTAATNEKLFF. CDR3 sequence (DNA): TGCGCCAGCAGCTTGACAGCAGCAACTAATGAAAAACTGTTTTTT.

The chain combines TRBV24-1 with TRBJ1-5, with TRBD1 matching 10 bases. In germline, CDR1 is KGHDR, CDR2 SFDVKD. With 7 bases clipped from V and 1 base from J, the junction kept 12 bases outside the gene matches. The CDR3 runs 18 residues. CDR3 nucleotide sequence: TGTGCCACCAGCTCCTGTCGGGACAGGGGAAGGAGCAATCAGCCCCAGCATTTT. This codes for CATSSCRDRGRSNQPQHF.

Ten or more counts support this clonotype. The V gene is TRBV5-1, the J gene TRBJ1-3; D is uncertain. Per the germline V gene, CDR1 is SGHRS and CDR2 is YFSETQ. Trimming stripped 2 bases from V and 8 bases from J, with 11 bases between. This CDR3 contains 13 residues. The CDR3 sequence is CASSFVEDDTIYF. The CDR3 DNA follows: TGCGCCAGCAGCTTTGTCGAGGACGACACCATATATTTT.

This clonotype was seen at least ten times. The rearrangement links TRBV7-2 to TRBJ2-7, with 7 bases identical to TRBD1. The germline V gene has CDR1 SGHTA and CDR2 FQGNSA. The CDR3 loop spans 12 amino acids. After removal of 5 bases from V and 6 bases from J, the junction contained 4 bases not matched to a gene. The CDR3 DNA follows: TGTGCCAGCAGCAAACAGGGGACCGAGCAGTACTTC. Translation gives CASSKQGTEQYF.

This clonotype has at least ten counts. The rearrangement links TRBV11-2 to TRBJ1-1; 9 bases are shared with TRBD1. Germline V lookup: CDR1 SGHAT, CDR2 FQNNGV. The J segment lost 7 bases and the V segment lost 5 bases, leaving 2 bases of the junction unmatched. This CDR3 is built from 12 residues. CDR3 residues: CASSRDRVEAFF. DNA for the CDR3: TGTGCCAGCAGCCGGGACAGGGTTGAAGCTTTCTTT.

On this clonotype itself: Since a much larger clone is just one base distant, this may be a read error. CDR3: CASSQVTGRNTGAFF. For the CDR3, the DNA is TGCGCCAGCAGCCAAGTTACAGGGAGGAACACTGGAGCTTTCTTT. The rearrangement links TRBV5-1 to TRBJ1-1; D may be TRBD1 (6 bases). Per germline, CDR1 SGHRS and CDR2 YFSETQ. The CDR3 totals 15 residues.

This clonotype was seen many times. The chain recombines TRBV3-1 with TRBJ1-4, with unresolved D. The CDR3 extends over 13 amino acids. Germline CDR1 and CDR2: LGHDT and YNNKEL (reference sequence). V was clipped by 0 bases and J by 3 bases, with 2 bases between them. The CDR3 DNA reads TGTGCCAGCAGCCAAGACTCTAATGAAAAACTGTTTTTT. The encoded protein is CASSQDSNEKLFF.